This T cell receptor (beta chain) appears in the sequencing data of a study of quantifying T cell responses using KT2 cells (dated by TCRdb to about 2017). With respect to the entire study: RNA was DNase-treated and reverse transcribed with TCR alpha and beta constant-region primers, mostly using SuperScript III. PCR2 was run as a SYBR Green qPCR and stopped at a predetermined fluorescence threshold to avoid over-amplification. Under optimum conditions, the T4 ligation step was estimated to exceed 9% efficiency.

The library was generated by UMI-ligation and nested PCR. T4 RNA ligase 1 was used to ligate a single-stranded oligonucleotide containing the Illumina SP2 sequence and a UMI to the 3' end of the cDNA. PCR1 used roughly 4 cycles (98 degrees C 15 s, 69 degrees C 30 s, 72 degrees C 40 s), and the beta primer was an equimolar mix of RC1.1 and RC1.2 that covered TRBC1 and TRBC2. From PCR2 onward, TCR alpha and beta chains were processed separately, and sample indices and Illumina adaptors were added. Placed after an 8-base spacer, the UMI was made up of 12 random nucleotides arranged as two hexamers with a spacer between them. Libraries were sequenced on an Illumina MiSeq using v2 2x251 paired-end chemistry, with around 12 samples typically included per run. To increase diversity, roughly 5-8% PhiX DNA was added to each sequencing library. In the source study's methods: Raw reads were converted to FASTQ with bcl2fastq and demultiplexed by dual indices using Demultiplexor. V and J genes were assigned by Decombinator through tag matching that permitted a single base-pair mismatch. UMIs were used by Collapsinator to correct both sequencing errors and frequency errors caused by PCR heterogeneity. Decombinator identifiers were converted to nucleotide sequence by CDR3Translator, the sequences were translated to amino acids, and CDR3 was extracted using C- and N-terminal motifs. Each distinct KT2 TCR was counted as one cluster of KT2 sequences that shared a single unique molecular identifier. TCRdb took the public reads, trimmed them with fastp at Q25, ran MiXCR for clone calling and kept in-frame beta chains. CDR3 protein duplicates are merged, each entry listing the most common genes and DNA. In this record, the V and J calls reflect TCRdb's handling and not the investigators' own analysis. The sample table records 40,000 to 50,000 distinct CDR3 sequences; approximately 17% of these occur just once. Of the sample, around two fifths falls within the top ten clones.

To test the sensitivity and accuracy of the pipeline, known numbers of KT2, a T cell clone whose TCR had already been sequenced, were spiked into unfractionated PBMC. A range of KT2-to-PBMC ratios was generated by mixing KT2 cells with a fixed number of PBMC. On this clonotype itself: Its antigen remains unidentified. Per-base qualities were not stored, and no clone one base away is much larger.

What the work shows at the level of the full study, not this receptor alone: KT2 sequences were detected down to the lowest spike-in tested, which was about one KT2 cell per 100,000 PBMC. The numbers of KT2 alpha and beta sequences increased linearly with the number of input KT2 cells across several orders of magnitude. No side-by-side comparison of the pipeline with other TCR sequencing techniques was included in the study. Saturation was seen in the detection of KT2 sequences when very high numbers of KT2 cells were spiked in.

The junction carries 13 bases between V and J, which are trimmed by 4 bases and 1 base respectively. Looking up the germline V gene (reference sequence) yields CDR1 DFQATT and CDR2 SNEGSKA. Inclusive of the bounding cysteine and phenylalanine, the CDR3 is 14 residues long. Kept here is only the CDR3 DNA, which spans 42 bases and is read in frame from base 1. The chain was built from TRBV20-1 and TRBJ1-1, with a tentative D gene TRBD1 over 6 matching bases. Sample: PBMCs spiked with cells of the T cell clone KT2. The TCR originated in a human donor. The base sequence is TGCAGTGCTACCCCCCCGGACAGGAACACTGAAGCTTTCTTT. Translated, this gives CSATPPDRNTEAFF.